The following is a T cell receptor beta chain sequence with its context. Its specificity is not known. This CDR3 has 16 amino acids. CDR1 and CDR2 from the germline V gene are DFQATT and SNEGSKA (reference sequence). With V trimmed by 5 bases and J by 1 base, 9 bases remained unmatched. Treatment meaning: roughly 10-day PBMC culture with coronavirus spike peptide pools or control peptides (ViraFEST assay). These data come from a study of vaccination and CD4 T cells after COVID-19. Across the whole study: Control cultures, each given a CEFX pool, an HIV-1 Nef pool, or no peptide, were included.

Scientists ran DNA taken from cultured CD4+ T cells through the Oncomine TCR Beta short-read assay for sequencing. TCRdb re-called the PCR reads through MiXCR, storing one row per CDR3 protein. The top ten clones hold less than 8% of a sample with about 20,000 distinct CDR3 sequences, roughly 50% of them seen once. This chain connects TRBV20-1 to TRBJ2-2; TRBD1 matches at 8 bases. Sequences were obtained from CD4+ T cells from blood, cultured in vitro. This sequence was found in a human donor who had recovered from COVID-19. Written as DNA, the CDR3 is TGCAGTGCTGCAGGGGGCCCGAGAAGGAACACCGGGGAGCTGTTTTTT. It yields the protein CSAAGGPRRNTGELFF.